This TCR beta chain was obtained from a study of sequential checkpoint blockade in melanoma. Profiling relied on immunoSEQ multiplex PCR, and the TCRdb table lists in-frame clones only, not all of them. The sample lists 9,000 to 15,000 clones, roughly 80% occurring once. Treatment meaning: randomized to nivolumab then ipilimumab (arm A) or the reverse (arm B). No patient had prior DNA-damaging chemotherapy. Sorted cells were live CD3+CD8+, lacking CD19 and CD56, from PBMCs. The TCR sequence derives from a human donor with melanoma. The specimen comprised CD8+ T cells sorted from blood (inferred from file names), sampled from a patient given nivolumab and ipilimumab in sequence.

DNA for the CDR3: TGCGCCAGCAGCCAAGAAACGGGAGGGGGCAGGGGGCAGTACTTC. Translating it yields CASSQETGGGRGQYF. The chain employs TRBV4-3 and TRBJ2-7; weak D call: TRBD2 (8 bases). The CDR3 covers 15 residues. The V end lost 0 bases, the J end lost 9 bases, and 18 bases lay between the germline ends. Germline loops: CDR1 LGHNA, CDR2 YSLEER.